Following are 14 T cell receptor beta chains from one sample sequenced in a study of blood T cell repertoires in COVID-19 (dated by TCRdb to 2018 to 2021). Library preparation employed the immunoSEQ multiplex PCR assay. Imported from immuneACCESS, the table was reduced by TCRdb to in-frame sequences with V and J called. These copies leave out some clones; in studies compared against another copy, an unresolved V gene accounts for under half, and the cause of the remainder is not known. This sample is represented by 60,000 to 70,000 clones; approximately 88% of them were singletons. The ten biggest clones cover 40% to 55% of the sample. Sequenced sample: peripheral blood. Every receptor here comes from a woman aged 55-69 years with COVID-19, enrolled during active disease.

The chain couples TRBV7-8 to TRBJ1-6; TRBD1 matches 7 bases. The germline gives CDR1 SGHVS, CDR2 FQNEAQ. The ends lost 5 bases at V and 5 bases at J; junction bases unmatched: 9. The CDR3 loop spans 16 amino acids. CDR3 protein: CASSLQGDGDNSPLHF. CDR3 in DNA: TGTGCCAGCAGCCTCCAGGGGGATGGTGATAATTCACCCCTCCACTTT.

In nucleotides, the CDR3 is TGTGCCAGCAGTTATTCCTCCAGGGGCCTCCTACTCAGGGAGCAGTACTTC. Translation: CASSYSSRGLLLREQYF. The V call is TRBV6-2 or TRBV6-3, the J call TRBJ2-7, with D perhaps matching TRBD1 (6 bases). The CDR3 contains 17 residues. V dropped 3 bases and J dropped 7 bases, with 25 bases sitting between them. CDR1 MNHEY and CDR2 SVGEGT come from the germline V gene.

CDR3 protein: CASGRRVRGFHERELFF. CDR3 nucleotides: TGTGCCAGCGGCCGTCGGGTCAGAGGTTTTCATGAGAGGGAGCTGTTTTTT. V usage is TRBV6-2 or TRBV6-3 and J usage is TRBJ2-2; no definite D call. Germline V gene data show CDR1 as MNHEY and CDR2 as SVGEGT. The CDR3 spans 17 residues. V lost 8 bases and J lost 9, with 28 bases in between.

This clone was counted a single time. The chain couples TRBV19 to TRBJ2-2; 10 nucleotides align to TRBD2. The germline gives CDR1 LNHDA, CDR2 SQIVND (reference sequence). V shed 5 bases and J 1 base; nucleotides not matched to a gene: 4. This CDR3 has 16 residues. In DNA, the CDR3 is TGTGCCAGTAGTCCATGGACTAGCGGGAACACCGGGGAGCTGTTTTTT. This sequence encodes CASSPWTSGNTGELFF.

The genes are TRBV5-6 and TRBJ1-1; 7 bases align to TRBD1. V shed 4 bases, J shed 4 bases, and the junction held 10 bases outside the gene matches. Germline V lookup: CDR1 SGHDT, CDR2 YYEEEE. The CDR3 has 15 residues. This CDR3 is CASSAPRQGSTEAFF. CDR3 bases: TGTGCCAGCAGCGCCCCTCGACAGGGTAGCACTGAAGCTTTCTTT. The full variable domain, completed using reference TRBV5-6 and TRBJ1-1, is DAGVTQSPTHLIKTRGQQVTLRCSPKSGHDTVSWYQQALGQGPQFIFQYYEEEERQRGNFPDRFSGHQFPNYSSELNVNALLLGDSALYLCASSAPRQGSTEAFFGQGTRLTVV.

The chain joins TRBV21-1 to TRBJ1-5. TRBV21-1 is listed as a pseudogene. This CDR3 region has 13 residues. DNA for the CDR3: TGTGCCAGCAGCTTTGGAGTGAATCAGCCCCAGCATTTT. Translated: CASSFGVNQPQHF.

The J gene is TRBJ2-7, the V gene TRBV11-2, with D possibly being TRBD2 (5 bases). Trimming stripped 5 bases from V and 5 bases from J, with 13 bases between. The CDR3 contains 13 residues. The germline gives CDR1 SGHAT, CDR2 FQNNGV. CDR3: CASSLGSGNEQYF. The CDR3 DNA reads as TGTGCCAGCAGCCTGGGGTCGGGGAACGAGCAGTACTTC.

This CDR3 is CASSQSYNEQFF. The DNA for the CDR3 is TGCGCCAGCAGCCAATCATACAATGAGCAGTTCTTC. The genes are TRBV4-1 and TRBJ2-1; D unresolved. Germline V lookup: CDR1 MGHRA, CDR2 YSYEKL. Trimming left V 2 bases short and J 4 bases short, with 3 bases between. This CDR3 is 12 amino acids long.

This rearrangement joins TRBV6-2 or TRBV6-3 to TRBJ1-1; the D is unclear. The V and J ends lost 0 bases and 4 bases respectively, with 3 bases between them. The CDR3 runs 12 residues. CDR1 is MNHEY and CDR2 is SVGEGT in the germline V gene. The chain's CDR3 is CASSYSSTEAFF. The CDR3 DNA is TGTGCCAGCAGTTACTCCAGCACTGAAGCTTTCTTT.

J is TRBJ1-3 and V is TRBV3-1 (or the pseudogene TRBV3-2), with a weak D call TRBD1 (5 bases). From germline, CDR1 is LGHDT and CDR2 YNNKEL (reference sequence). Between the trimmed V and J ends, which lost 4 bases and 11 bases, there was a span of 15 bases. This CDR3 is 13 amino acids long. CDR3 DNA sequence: TGTGCCAGCAGCCCACTCGGAGGGGCTGCCATATATTTT. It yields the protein CASSPLGGAAIYF.

The CDR3 DNA follows: TGCGCCAGCAGCTTGGTTGGCGGGGAGAACACTGAAGCTTTCTTT. Amino acid sequence: CASSLVGGENTEAFF. The V gene is TRBV5-1, the J gene TRBJ1-1; no definite D call. This CDR3 contains 15 residues. Trimming removed 0 bases at V and 1 base at J, with 10 bases between. In germline, CDR1 is SGHRS, CDR2 YFSETQ.

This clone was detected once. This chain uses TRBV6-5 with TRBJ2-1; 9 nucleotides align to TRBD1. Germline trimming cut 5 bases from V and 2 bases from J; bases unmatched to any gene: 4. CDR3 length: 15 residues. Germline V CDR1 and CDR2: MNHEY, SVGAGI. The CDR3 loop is CASSTTGGAYNEQFF. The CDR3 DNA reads TGTGCCAGCAGTACCACAGGGGGCGCCTACAATGAGCAGTTCTTC.

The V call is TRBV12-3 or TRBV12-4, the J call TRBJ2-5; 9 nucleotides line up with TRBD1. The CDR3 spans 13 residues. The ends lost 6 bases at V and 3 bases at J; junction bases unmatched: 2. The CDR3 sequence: CASRWTGEETQYF. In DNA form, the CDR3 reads TGTGCCAGCAGATGGACAGGGGAAGAGACCCAGTACTTC.

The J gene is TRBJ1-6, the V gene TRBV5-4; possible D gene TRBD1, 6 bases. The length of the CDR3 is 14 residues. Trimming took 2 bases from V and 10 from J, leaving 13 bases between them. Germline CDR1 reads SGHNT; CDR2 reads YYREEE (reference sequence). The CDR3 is CASSFYGGTSPLHF. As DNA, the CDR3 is TGTGCCAGCAGCTTTTATGGGGGCACCTCACCCCTCCACTTT.